These T cell receptor beta chains were read from a single sample in a study of glioma-infiltrating T cells. TCRdb re-called the multiplex PCR reads with MiXCR, one entry per CDR3 protein. The sample carries about 89,000 distinct CDR3 sequences, about a quarter recorded once. The specimen was glioma tissue, nonneoplastic brain tissue, or PBMCs (not recorded which). The receptor set was obtained from a human donor with low-grade glioma or glioblastoma, undergoing nonglioma brain surgery, or in good health (not recorded which). The CDR3 runs from the conserved cysteine through the conserved F or W. Fields, in order: D gene, J gene, V gene, clone size, CDR3 DNA, CDR3 protein. D genes are given only for firm matches. Clone size is not always given. Where it is, it says once, few, many or a class for expanded clones.

TRBD1 | TRBJ1-3 | TRBV5-4 | many | TGTGCCAGCAGCTCCGGGACAGCCTCTGGAAACACCATATATTTT | CASSSGTASGNTIYF
TRBD2 | TRBJ2-1 | TRBV3-1 | many | TGTGCCAGCAGCCAAGACGGGAGAGCGGGAGGGCCCGGTGAGCAGTTCTTC | CASSQDGRAGGPGEQFF
TRBD2 | TRBJ2-3 | TRBV5-1 | many | TGCGCCAGCAGCTGGGGACTAGCGGGAGCAGATACGCAGTATTTT | CASSWGLAGADTQYF
NA | TRBJ1-1 | TRBV7-9 | few | TGTGCCAGCAGCTTGGGTGGGTCGTATGCTGAAGCTTTCTTT | CASSLGGSYAEAFF
NA | TRBJ2-7 | TRBV6-2/TRBV6-3 | many | TGTGCCAGCAGTTATGCGGGGAAGACCTACGAGCAGTACTTC | CASSYAGKTYEQYF
TRBD1 | TRBJ2-7 | TRBV11-2 | NA | TGTGCCAGCAGCTTAAGGGACAGGGGTTACGAGCAGTACTTC | CASSLRDRGYEQYF
NA | TRBJ2-1 | TRBV2 | NA | TGTGCCAGCAGTGTCACGGTCAATGGGAATGAGCAGTTCTTC | CASSVTVNGNEQFF
NA | TRBJ1-1 | TRBV20-1 | medium-sized | TGCAGTGCTAGAGACCGGGATGAAGCTTTCTTT | CSARDRDEAFF
NA | TRBJ1-2 | TRBV12-3/TRBV12-4 | NA | TGTGCCAGCAGTTTTCGGGGACGGATTAATGGCTACACCTTC | CASSFRGRINGYTF
TRBD1 | TRBJ2-1 | TRBV7-8 | many | TGTGCCAGCAGCTTAAGAGGTGGGACAGTCGCCTACAATGAGCAGTTCTTC | CASSLRGGTVAYNEQFF
NA | TRBJ1-1 | TRBV15 | many | TGTGCCACCAGCAGACTTATGGGGACTGAAGCTTTCTTT | CATSRLMGTEAFF
NA | TRBJ2-1 | TRBV10-1 | many | TGCGCCAGCAGTGAGTTGACGGCTCCCTACAATGAGCAGTTCTTC | CASSELTAPYNEQFF
TRBD2 | TRBJ2-1 | TRBV27 | many | TGTGCCAGTACTATAGCGGGCAGCTCCTACAATGAGCAGTTCTTC | CASTIAGSSYNEQFF
NA | TRBJ1-6 | TRBV14 | many | TGTGCCAGCAGCCAAGGGGGCGGCAAGAGCTCACCCCTCCACTTT | CASSQGGGKSSPLHF
NA | TRBJ2-1 | TRBV3-1 | many | TGTGCCAGCAGCCAACTGGTTCCGGGACATGAGCAGTTCTTC | CASSQLVPGHEQFF
NA | TRBJ2-2 | TRBV7-2 | NA | TGTGCCAGCAGCTTAGTCGGGGTGGGAGTCGGGGAGCTGTTTTTT | CASSLVGVGVGELFF
NA | TRBJ2-3 | TRBV3-1 | once | TGTGCCAGCAGCCAGAGTATAGATACGCAGTATTTT | CASSQSIDTQYF
TRBD1 | TRBJ1-6 | TRBV20-1 | once | TGCAGTGCTGCCAGACAGGGCGCGCGGAATTCACCCCTCCACTTT | CSAARQGARNSPLHF
NA | TRBJ1-1 | TRBV6-1 | many | TGTGCCAGCAGGGTAGGCGGCAGGGGCAACACTGAAGCTTTCTTT | CASRVGGRGNTEAFF
NA | TRBJ2-1 | TRBV6-1 | many | TGTGCCAGCAGTGAGAGGGGCCATGAGCAGTTCTTC | CASSERGHEQFF
TRBD2 | TRBJ2-1 | TRBV25-1 | many | TGTGCCAGCAGTGCATTAAGCGGGAGAGAAACCAATGAGCAGTTCTTC | CASSALSGRETNEQFF
NA | TRBJ1-5 | TRBV2 | NA | TGTGCCAGCATTCGGGACAGCAATCAGCCCCAGCATTTT | CASIRDSNQPQHF
NA | TRBJ1-2 | TRBV28 | many | TGTGCCAGCAGTTTTAGTGCTGGGCACTATGGCTACACCTTC | CASSFSAGHYGYTF
NA | TRBJ2-7 | TRBV19 | many | TGTGCCAGTAGCAAATCCGGGACACGGATCTACGAGCAGTACTTC | CASSKSGTRIYEQYF
TRBD1 | TRBJ1-1 | TRBV11-2 | few | TGTGCCAGCAGCTCCAAGACAGGGCTCTCGAACACTGAAGCTTTCTTT | CASSSKTGLSNTEAFF
NA | TRBJ1-1 | TRBV20-1 | many | TGCAGTGCTAGAGATCAATATTTTAGTGCAGCTTTCTTT | CSARDQYFSAAFF
NA | TRBJ1-2 | TRBV28 | many | TGTGCCAGCAGTTTAAAACCCAGCGTAGCTAACTATGGCTACACCTTC | CASSLKPSVANYGYTF
TRBD1 | TRBJ1-3 | TRBV29-1 | many | TGCAGCGTTGCCGGGACAGCTTGGGACTCTGGAAACACCATATATTTT | CSVAGTAWDSGNTIYF
NA | TRBJ2-2 | TRBV7-2 | few | TGTGCCAGCAGCTTAAGTACGGGATTCACCGGGGAGCTGTTTTTT | CASSLSTGFTGELFF
NA | TRBJ1-5 | TRBV19 | NA | TGTGCCAGTAGTACTGACAGCTTGAATCAGCCCCAGCATTTT | CASSTDSLNQPQHF
TRBD1 | TRBJ1-5 | TRBV6-4 | NA | TGTGCCAGCAGTGACCCCTCCTCGCCGGACAGGGGGAATCAGCCCCAGCATTTT | CASSDPSSPDRGNQPQHF
NA | TRBJ1-1 | TRBV20-1 | many | TGCAGTGCCCGGCAGGACAGAGGGAACACTGAAGCTTTCTTT | CSARQDRGNTEAFF
NA | TRBJ2-5 | TRBV7-6 | many | TGTGCCAGCAGCTTAGAGGCCGGGGCCCTCCAAACCCAGTACTTC | CASSLEAGALQTQYF
NA | TRBJ2-5 | TRBV12-3/TRBV12-4 | few | TGTGCCAGCAACGAGGGGCTGGGGTTAGGAGAGACCCAGTACTTC | CASNEGLGLGETQYF
TRBD2 | TRBJ2-7 | TRBV20-1 | many | TGCAGTGCTAGAGTCGCTAGCGGGATTTACGAGCAGTACTTC | CSARVASGIYEQYF
TRBD1 | TRBJ2-7 | TRBV5-1 | NA | TGCGCCAGCAGCTTGGGACAGGGGAGGGAGCAGTACTTC | CASSLGQGREQYF
TRBD2 | TRBJ2-1 | TRBV6-6 | NA | TGTGCCAACAGTTACAGAGCGGGGTGTTTGTACAATGAGCAGTTCTTC | CANSYRAGCLYNEQFF